This TCR beta chain stems from a study of blood T cell repertoires in COVID-19. Measured with immunoSEQ multiplex PCR; TCRdb has only the in-frame clones, and not every one. The sample shows around 140,000 clones, roughly nine tenths of them seen only once. The junction had 7 bases not matched to a gene; V was cut back by 1 base and J by 5 bases. Germline values: CDR1 SGDLS, CDR2 YYNGEE. This CDR3 has 15 amino acids. This TCR was recovered from a man aged 18-30 years with COVID-19, enrolled during active disease. This rearrangement joins TRBV9 to TRBJ2-5, with 8 nucleotides matching TRBD1. Sequences were obtained from peripheral blood. CDR3: CASSVLSRQGETQYF. The CDR3 DNA reads TGTGCCAGCAGCGTATTGAGTAGACAGGGGGAGACCCAGTACTTC. Variable domain in full (rest from reference TRBV9 and TRBJ2-5): DSGVTQTPKHLITATGQRVTLRCSPRSGDLSVYWYQQSLDQGLQFLIQYYNGEERAKGNILERFSAQQFPDLHSELNLSSLELGDSALYFCASSVLSRQGETQYFGPGTRLLVL.